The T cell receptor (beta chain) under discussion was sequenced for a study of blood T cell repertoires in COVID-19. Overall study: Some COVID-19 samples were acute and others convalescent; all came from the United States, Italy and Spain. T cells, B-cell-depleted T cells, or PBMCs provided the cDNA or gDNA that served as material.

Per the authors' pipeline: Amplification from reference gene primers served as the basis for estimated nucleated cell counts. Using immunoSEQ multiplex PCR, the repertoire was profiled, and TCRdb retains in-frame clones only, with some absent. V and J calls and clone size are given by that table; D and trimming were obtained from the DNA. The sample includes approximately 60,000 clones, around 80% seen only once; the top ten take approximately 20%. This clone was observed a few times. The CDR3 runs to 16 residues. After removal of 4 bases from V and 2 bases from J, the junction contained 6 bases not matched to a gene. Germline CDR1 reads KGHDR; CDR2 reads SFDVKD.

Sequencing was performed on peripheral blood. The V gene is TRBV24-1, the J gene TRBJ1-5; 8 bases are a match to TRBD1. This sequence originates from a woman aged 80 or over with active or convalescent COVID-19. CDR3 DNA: TGTGCCACCAGTGAGCTGGACAGGGTGGGCAATCAGCCCCAGCATTTT. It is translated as CATSELDRVGNQPQHF.